These T cell receptor beta chains were read from a single sample in a study of CD8 T cells in ankylosing spondylitis. TCRdb reprocessed the 5' RACE reads with MiXCR, giving one entry per CDR3 protein. The sample includes over 150,000 distinct CDR3 sequences, 9.5% to 15% seen only once; the top ten take 16%. Sequencing was carried out using blood, either unsorted or a sorted T cell fraction (not recorded which). All receptors come from a male donor with ankylosing spondylitis or in good health (not recorded which). Each CDR3 is given with its conserved first and last residue. The D gene is left open where the match is weak. Rows may omit the clone size; those that give it use once, few, many or a size class.

abundance	v_gene	d_gene	j_gene	CDR3aa	CDR3nt
NA	TRBV12-3/TRBV12-4	NA	TRBJ2-5	CASTIDRHQETQYF	TGTGCCAGCACCATCGACAGGCACCAAGAGACCCAGTACTTC
NA	TRBV19	TRBD1	TRBJ1-5	CASRMGQGNWQPQHF	TGTGCCAGTAGGATGGGACAGGGGAATTGGCAGCCCCAGCATTTT
NA	TRBV4-1	NA	TRBJ2-7	CASSQPGQSPHEQYF	TGCGCCAGCAGCCAGCCCGGCCAGTCCCCCCACGAGCAGTACTTC
NA	TRBV5-1	TRBD1	TRBJ1-6	CASSLAETGVGHSPLHF	TGCGCCAGCAGCTTGGCGGAAACAGGGGTTGGGCATTCACCCCTCCACTTT
few	TRBV11-3	NA	TRBJ2-3	CASSSFPDTQYF	TGTGCCAGCAGCTCATTCCCCGATACGCAGTATTTT
few	TRBV5-5	TRBD2	TRBJ2-1	CASSLAEGRERDNEQFF	TGTGCCAGCAGCTTGGCAGAAGGGCGGGAGCGGGACAATGAGCAGTTCTTC
few	TRBV6-1	TRBD2	TRBJ2-4	CASKAGGSQNIQYF	TGTGCCAGCAAAGCGGGGGGAAGCCAAAACATTCAGTACTTC
NA	TRBV7-9	NA	TRBJ2-7	CASSPVLANHEQYF	TGTGCCAGCAGCCCGGTGCTAGCTAACCACGAGCAGTACTTC
NA	TRBV9	NA	TRBJ2-1	CASSAGVTYNEQFF	TGTGCCAGCAGCGCGGGGGTCACCTACAATGAGCAGTTCTTC
NA	TRBV6-1	NA	TRBJ2-3	CASSERGGQSTDTQYF	TGTGCCAGCAGTGAGAGGGGGGGCCAGAGCACAGATACGCAGTATTTT
few	TRBV6-1	NA	TRBJ1-2	CASITFYGYTF	TGTGCCAGCATCACCTTTTATGGCTACACCTTC
NA	TRBV7-9	TRBD1	TRBJ2-7	CASRTGADYEQYF	TGTGCCAGCAGGACAGGGGCGGATTACGAGCAGTACTTC
many	TRBV6-5	NA	TRBJ2-7	CASSYSGPAYEQYF	TGTGCCAGCAGTTACTCAGGACCTGCCTACGAGCAGTACTTC
NA	TRBV27	NA	TRBJ1-1	CASSPLTVMNTEAFF	TGTGCCAGCAGTCCACTGACGGTCATGAACACTGAAGCTTTCTTT
few	TRBV20-1	NA	TRBJ1-1	CSLGPRSSRAFF	TGCAGTCTTGGTCCGAGGAGCTCGCGAGCTTTCTTT
few	TRBV20-1	NA	TRBJ2-5	CSARVGTPGETQYF	TGCAGTGCTAGAGTTGGGACTCCAGGGGAGACCCAGTACTTC
NA	TRBV2	TRBD2	TRBJ2-1	CAIRGGSAVNEQFF	TGTGCCATCCGGGGGGGGTCTGCCGTCAATGAGCAGTTCTTC
NA	TRBV9	NA	TRBJ2-7	CASSVGGGEQYF	TGTGCCAGCAGCGTAGGGGGAGGCGAGCAGTACTTC
many	TRBV6-4	NA	TRBJ2-2	CASSPQGGTGELFF	TGTGCCAGCAGTCCCCAGGGGGGAACCGGGGAGCTGTTTTTT
NA	TRBV7-9	NA	TRBJ2-2	CASSPQPRVTTGELFF	TGTGCCAGCAGCCCCCAACCCAGGGTAACCACCGGGGAGCTGTTTTTT
NA	TRBV9	NA	TRBJ2-3	CASSVEWSSTDTQYF	TGTGCCAGCAGCGTAGAATGGTCTAGCACAGATACGCAGTATTTT
NA	TRBV5-1	NA	TRBJ1-1	CASSFAGRGTEAFF	TGCGCCAGCAGCTTTGCAGGGCGCGGTACTGAAGCTTTCTTT
few	TRBV29-1	NA	TRBJ2-2	CSVRATGELFF	TGCAGCGTCCGGGCTACCGGGGAGCTGTTTTTT
NA	TRBV7-8	TRBD1	TRBJ1-2	CASSLARQGANYGYTF	TGTGCCAGCAGCTTAGCAAGACAGGGGGCTAACTATGGCTACACCTTC
few	TRBV27	TRBD1	TRBJ2-1	CASSFVATGLYNEQFF	TGTGCCAGCAGTTTTGTGGCGACAGGGCTTTACAATGAGCAGTTCTTC
few	TRBV18	TRBD2	TRBJ2-7	CASSPGTSEVRYEQYF	TGTGCCAGCTCACCAGGGACTAGCGAGGTCCGCTACGAGCAGTACTTC
few	TRBV30	TRBD1	TRBJ2-2	CAWSEDRAGTGELFF	TGTGCCTGGAGTGAAGACAGGGCAGGAACCGGGGAGCTGTTTTTT
NA	TRBV11-2	TRBD2	TRBJ2-7	CASSLFAGGTYEQYF	TGTGCCAGCAGCTTGTTCGCGGGGGGAACGTACGAGCAGTACTTC
NA	TRBV4-1	NA	TRBJ1-5	CASSQDEGRGYNQPQHF	TGCGCCAGCAGCCAAGACGAGGGTAGGGGTTACAATCAGCCCCAGCATTTT
few	TRBV9	NA	TRBJ1-3	CASSGTRDTGNTIYF	TGTGCCAGCAGCGGTACTCGGGATACTGGAAACACCATATATTTT
few	TRBV4-1	TRBD1	TRBJ1-2	CASSLNRGGDGYTF	TGCGCCAGCAGCCTTAACAGGGGAGGAGATGGCTACACCTTC
NA	TRBV2	TRBD1	TRBJ2-2	CASQGPGQINTGELFF	TGTGCCAGCCAGGGCCCGGGACAGATAAACACCGGGGAGCTGTTTTTT
NA	TRBV12-3/TRBV12-4	NA	TRBJ2-7	CASSLRLSTYEQYF	TGTGCCAGCAGTTTAAGACTTTCAACCTACGAGCAGTACTTC
few	TRBV24-1	TRBD1	TRBJ2-2	CATGDREGNTGELFF	TGTGCCACCGGAGACAGGGAAGGGAACACCGGGGAGCTGTTTTTT
NA	TRBV5-4	TRBD2	TRBJ2-5	CASSLLPSGGYQETQYF	TGTGCCAGCAGCCTACTCCCTAGCGGGGGGTACCAAGAGACCCAGTACTTC
NA	TRBV6-1	TRBD2	TRBJ2-1	CASSTRLAGGPDYNEQFF	TGTGCCAGCAGCACAAGACTAGCGGGAGGGCCGGACTACAATGAGCAGTTCTTC
NA	TRBV10-3	NA	TRBJ1-4	CAISEERAANEKLFF	TGTGCCATCAGTGAGGAGAGGGCTGCTAATGAAAAACTGTTTTTT
NA	TRBV12-5	NA	TRBJ2-7	CASGLGLPYEQYF	TGTGCTAGTGGTTTGGGACTCCCCTACGAGCAGTACTTC
NA	TRBV6-7	NA	TRBJ2-7	CASRARTRDSEQYF	TGTGCCAGCAGGGCGAGGACAAGAGATTCGGAGCAGTACTTC
NA	TRBV7-9	TRBD1	TRBJ2-1	CASSSAGTGRYNEQFF	TGTGCCAGCAGCTCCGCAGGGACAGGGAGATACAATGAGCAGTTCTTC
NA	TRBV7-2	NA	TRBJ2-2	CASSLWREGTGELFF	TGTGCCAGCAGCTTGTGGCGGGAAGGCACCGGGGAGCTGTTTTTT
few	TRBV24-1	NA	TRBJ1-1	CATTPGGPTEAFF	TGTGCCACGACCCCCGGTGGGCCCACTGAAGCTTTCTTT
NA	TRBV19	NA	TRBJ2-1	CASSGDRLDEQFF	TGTGCCAGTAGTGGGGACCGCTTGGATGAGCAGTTCTTC
NA	TRBV3-1	TRBD1	TRBJ2-2	CAARQGAGELFF	TGTGCCGCCAGGCAGGGGGCCGGGGAGCTGTTTTTT
NA	TRBV7-9	NA	TRBJ2-1	CASSLGSPGHEQFF	TGTGCCAGCAGCTTAGGTTCGCCGGGCCATGAGCAGTTCTTC
many	TRBV9	TRBD1	TRBJ1-2	CASSIWTGHNYGYTF	TGTGCCAGCAGCATCTGGACAGGCCACAACTATGGCTACACCTTC
NA	TRBV10-3	NA	TRBJ2-7	CAISWVGSFEQYF	TGTGCCATCAGTTGGGTGGGTTCCTTCGAGCAGTACTTC
many	TRBV5-1	TRBD1	TRBJ1-1	CASSWGTGAANTEAFF	TGCGCCAGCAGCTGGGGGACAGGGGCGGCGAACACTGAAGCTTTCTTT